The T cell receptor (beta chain) under discussion was sequenced for a study of post-analysis software for immune sequencing data. At the level of the study: Relapsing-remitting, secondary progressive and progressive-relapsing courses of multiple sclerosis were included.

This clonotype occurred a few times. Antigen specificity is unknown. Libraries were made from TCR beta cDNA, and they carried unique molecular identifiers. Approximately 500,000 cDNA molecules were recovered from an input of 1 to 10 million T cells. A single record per CDR3 protein comes from TCRdb applying MiXCR to the PCR reads. Of about 760,000 distinct CDR3 sequences listed, 25% to 30% are singletons. Study-level points and caveats: Co-batched samples clustered tightly together by F measure. Significantly lower normalized Chao1 diversity was seen in multiple sclerosis patients than in controls.

The receptor's source is a girl between 10 and 17 years old with multiple sclerosis. The source material was blood.

The CDR3 DNA follows: TGTGCCATCAGTGGGGGGCGGGAGACCCAGTACTTC. Its protein product is CAISGGRETQYF. This rearrangement joins TRBV10-3 to TRBJ2-5, with D perhaps TRBD1 (6 bases). V was cut by 4 bases and J by 5 bases, with 8 bases left in between. The CDR3 covers 12 residues. Germline V gives CDR1 ENHRY, CDR2 SYGVKD.